This is a list of T cell receptor beta chains from one sample in a study of CD8+ T cells in alopecia areata. Sequencing was performed with immunoSEQ multiplex PCR; in TCRdb, only in-frame clones are kept and a portion is missing. The table has fewer than 150,000 clones, about four fifths seen once; the top ten hold 20% to 25%. Source: CD8+ T cells sorted from blood, taken at week 4, from a patient treated with tofacitinib. These receptors originate from a human donor with alopecia areata. Each CDR3 is given with its conserved first and last residue. The D gene is left open where the match is weak. Only some rows state a clone size, as once, few, many or a class for expanded clones.

D | J | size | V | CDR3 | DNA
TRBD1 | TRBJ2-4 | few | TRBV29-1 | CSVEESGQGVAKNIQYF | TGCAGCGTTGAAGAGTCGGGACAGGGGGTAGCCAAAAACATTCAGTACTTC
NA | TRBJ2-7 | NA | TRBV12-5 | CASGYGDEQYF | TGTGCTAGTGGTTATGGGGACGAGCAGTACTTC
NA | TRBJ2-1 | NA | TRBV29-1 | CRKGQDNEQFF | TGCAGGAAGGGGCAGGACAATGAGCAGTTCTTC
NA | TRBJ2-7 | NA | TRBV19 | CASSMETGEPYEQYF | TGTGCCAGTAGTATGGAGACCGGGGAACCCTACGAGCAGTACTTC
TRBD2 | TRBJ2-1 | once | TRBV15 | CATSSGGFTDEQFF | TGTGCCACCAGCAGCGGGGGGTTTACGGATGAGCAGTTCTTC
TRBD1 | TRBJ2-5 | NA | TRBV9 | CASGRDRGSETQYF | TGTGCCAGCGGCCGGGACAGGGGCTCGGAGACCCAGTACTTC
NA | TRBJ2-5 | NA | TRBV4-3 | CASSQSRDFQETQYF | TGCGCCAGCAGCCAATCACGGGACTTCCAAGAGACCCAGTACTTC
NA | TRBJ2-7 | NA | TRBV5-1 | CASNTARGDEQYF | TGCGCCAGCAATACCGCCCGAGGGGACGAGCAGTACTTC
NA | TRBJ1-5 | NA | TRBV19 | CASSWTVNQPQHF | TGTGCCAGTAGTTGGACCGTTAATCAGCCCCAGCATTTT
TRBD2 | TRBJ2-1 | NA | TRBV7-8 | CASSNSGGYNEQFF | TGTGCCAGCAGCAATAGCGGGGGGTACAATGAGCAGTTCTTC
NA | TRBJ2-3 | NA | TRBV7-2 | CASSSSGNTQYF | TGTGCCAGCAGCAGCAGCGGTAATACGCAGTATTTT
NA | TRBJ2-2 | NA | TRBV5-4 | CASSLDGGAWVTGELFF | TGTGCCAGCAGCTTGGATGGTGGGGCTTGGGTCACCGGGGAGCTGTTTTTT
TRBD2 | TRBJ2-7 | NA | TRBV13 | CASRKPGGNYEQYF | TGTGCCAGCAGAAAACCGGGGGGGAACTACGAGCAGTACTTC
TRBD2 | TRBJ2-3 | few | TRBV29-1 | CSVEGLAVTDTQYF | TGCAGCGTTGAAGGACTAGCGGTCACAGATACGCAGTATTTT
TRBD1 | TRBJ2-4 | NA | TRBV7-2 | CASSLAQGVINIQYF | TGTGCCAGCAGCTTAGCGCAGGGGGTAATAAACATTCAGTACTTC
NA | TRBJ2-7 | once | TRBV19 | CASSYSSFDSYEQYF | TGTGCCAGTAGTTACTCCTCCTTCGACTCCTACGAGCAGTACTTC
NA | TRBJ2-7 | NA | TRBV29-1 | CSCYGRGYEQYF | TGCAGCTGCTACGGACGCGGCTACGAGCAGTACTTC
TRBD2 | TRBJ2-5 | NA | TRBV11-2 | CASSLRAGTRRETQYF | TGTGCCAGCAGCTTACGCGCCGGGACTAGGCGAGAGACCCAGTACTTC
NA | TRBJ2-7 | NA | TRBV30 | CAWSPGQVEQYF | TGTGCCTGGAGTCCGGGACAAGTCGAGCAGTACTTC
TRBD2 | TRBJ2-1 | NA | TRBV29-1 | CSVEDGLAGFNEQFF | TGCAGCGTTGAAGATGGACTAGCGGGGTTCAATGAGCAGTTCTTC
NA | TRBJ2-7 | few | TRBV14 | CASSQYTASSYEQYF | TGTGCCAGCAGCCAATACACCGCGAGTTCCTACGAGCAGTACTTC
NA | TRBJ2-7 | NA | TRBV6-5 | CASSSRRRSYEQYF | TGTGCCAGCAGTAGCCGGAGACGGAGCTACGAGCAGTACTTC
TRBD1 | TRBJ2-7 | NA | TRBV27 | CASSADRGLYYEQYF | TGTGCCAGCAGTGCCGACAGGGGGCTTTACTACGAGCAGTACTTC
NA | TRBJ2-7 | NA | TRBV7-9 | CASSFIGTGEQYF | TGTGCCAGCAGCTTCATTGGAACAGGCGAGCAGTACTTC
TRBD2 | TRBJ2-5 | NA | TRBV7-2 | CASSPGLVPETQYF | TGTGCCAGCAGCCCGGGACTAGTCCCAGAGACCCAGTACTTC
NA | TRBJ2-7 | few | TRBV10-2 | CASSESRREQYF | TGCGCCAGCAGTGAGTCGAGAAGGGAGCAGTACTTC
TRBD2 | TRBJ2-1 | NA | TRBV27 | CASSSHSGGVANEQFF | TGTGCCAGCAGTTCCCATAGCGGGGGAGTCGCCAATGAGCAGTTCTTC
NA | TRBJ2-1 | NA | TRBV4-1 | CASSQDQGGYNEQFF | TGCGCCAGCAGCCAAGATCAAGGGGGTTACAATGAGCAGTTCTTC
NA | TRBJ2-7 | NA | TRBV29-1 | CSVSGIGTNSYEQYF | TGCAGCGTTTCAGGGATTGGGACCAACTCCTACGAGCAGTACTTC
NA | TRBJ2-1 | NA | TRBV6-5 | CASRRTEFNEQFF | TGTGCCAGCAGACGGACAGAGTTCAATGAGCAGTTCTTC
TRBD2 | TRBJ2-3 | NA | TRBV7-2 | CASSSGTSGEDTQYF | TGTGCCAGCAGCTCCGGGACTAGCGGTGAAGATACGCAGTATTTT
NA | TRBJ1-1 | few | TRBV29-1 | CSVEGGRAEAFF | TGCAGCGTTGAAGGGGGCAGGGCTGAAGCTTTCTTT
NA | TRBJ2-7 | NA | TRBV30 | CAWSRPRDGYYEQYF | TGTGCCTGGAGTAGACCCCGGGACGGATACTACGAGCAGTACTTC
TRBD1 | TRBJ2-7 | NA | TRBV6-6 | CASNEDLQGDTYEQYF | TGTGCCAGCAACGAAGATTTACAGGGGGATACCTACGAGCAGTACTTC
TRBD2 | TRBJ2-7 | NA | TRBV18 | CASSPGGMLLDEQYF | TGTGCCAGCTCACCCGGGGGGATGCTTTTGGACGAGCAGTACTTC
TRBD1 | TRBJ2-2 | NA | TRBV15 | CATSGGYGTVNTGELFF | TGTGCCACCAGCGGAGGATACGGGACAGTTAACACCGGGGAGCTGTTTTTT